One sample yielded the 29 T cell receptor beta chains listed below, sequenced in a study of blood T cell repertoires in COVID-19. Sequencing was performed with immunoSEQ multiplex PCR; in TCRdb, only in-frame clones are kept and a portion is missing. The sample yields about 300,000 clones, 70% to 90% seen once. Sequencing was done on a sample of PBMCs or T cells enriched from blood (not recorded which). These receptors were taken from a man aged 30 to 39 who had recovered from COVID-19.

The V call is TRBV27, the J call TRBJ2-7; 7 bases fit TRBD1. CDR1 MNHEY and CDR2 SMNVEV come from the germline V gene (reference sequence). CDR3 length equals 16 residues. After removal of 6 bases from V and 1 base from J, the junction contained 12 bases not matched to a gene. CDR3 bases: TGTGCCAGCAGAGGTTTACAGGGGACCTCATCCTACGAGCAGTACTTC. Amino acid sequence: CASRGLQGTSSYEQYF.

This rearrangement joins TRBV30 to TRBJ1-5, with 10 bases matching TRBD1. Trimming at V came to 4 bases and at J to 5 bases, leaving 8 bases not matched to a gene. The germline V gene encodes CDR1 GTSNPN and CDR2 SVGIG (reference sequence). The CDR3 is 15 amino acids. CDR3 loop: CAWTPGTGDYQPQHF. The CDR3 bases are TGTGCCTGGACACCCGGGACAGGGGATTATCAGCCCCAGCATTTT.

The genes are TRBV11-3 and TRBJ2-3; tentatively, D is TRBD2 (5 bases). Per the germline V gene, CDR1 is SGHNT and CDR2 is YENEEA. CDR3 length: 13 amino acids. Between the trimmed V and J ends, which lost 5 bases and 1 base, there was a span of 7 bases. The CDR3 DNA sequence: TGTGCCAGCAGCCAGGAGGGCACAGATACGCAGTATTTT. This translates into CASSQEGTDTQYF.

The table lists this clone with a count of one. This CDR3 is CARSGVGINTEAFF. In nucleotides, the CDR3 is TGTGCCCGAAGCGGGGTTGGAATTAACACTGAAGCTTTCTTT. This chain links TRBV7-2 with TRBJ1-1; D gene unclear. Germline V lookup: CDR1 SGHTA, CDR2 FQGNSA. Trimming pared 11 bases from V and 2 bases from J, leaving 18 bases between. The CDR3 runs 14 residues.

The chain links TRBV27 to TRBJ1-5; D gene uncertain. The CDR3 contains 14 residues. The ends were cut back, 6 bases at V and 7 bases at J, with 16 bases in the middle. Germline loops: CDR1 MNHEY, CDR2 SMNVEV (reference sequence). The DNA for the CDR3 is TGTGCCAGCAGGTCTTTAGTCCCCTTGCAGCCCCAGCATTTT. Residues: CASRSLVPLQPQHF.

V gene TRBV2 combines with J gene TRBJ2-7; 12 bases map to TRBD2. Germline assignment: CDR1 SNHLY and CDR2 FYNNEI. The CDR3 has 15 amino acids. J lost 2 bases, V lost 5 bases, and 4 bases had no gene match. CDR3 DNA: TGTGCCAGCAGTTTGACTAGCGGGAGAACCTACGAGCAGTACTTC. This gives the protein CASSLTSGRTYEQYF. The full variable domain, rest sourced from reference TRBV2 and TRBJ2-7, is EPEVTQTPSHQVTQMGQEVILRCVPISNHLYFYWYRQILGQKVEFLVSFYNNEISEKSEIFDDQFSVERPDGSNFTLKIRSTKLEDSAMYFCASSLTSGRTYEQYFGPGTRLTVT.

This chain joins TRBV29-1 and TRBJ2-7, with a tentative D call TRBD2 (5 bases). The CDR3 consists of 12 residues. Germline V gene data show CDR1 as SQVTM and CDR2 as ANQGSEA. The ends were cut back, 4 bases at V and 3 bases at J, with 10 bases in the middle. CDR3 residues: CSVGEQYYEQYF. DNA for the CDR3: TGCAGCGTTGGGGAGCAATACTACGAGCAGTACTTC.

CDR3: CASSEATGWKTQYF. The CDR3 region has the DNA TGTGCCAGCAGTGAAGCGACGGGTTGGAAGACCCAGTACTTC. This chain links TRBV2 with TRBJ2-5; the D is unclear. This CDR3 region has 14 residues. From germline, CDR1 is SNHLY and CDR2 FYNNEI. Trimming cost V 0 bases and J 6 bases, with 11 bases left between them.

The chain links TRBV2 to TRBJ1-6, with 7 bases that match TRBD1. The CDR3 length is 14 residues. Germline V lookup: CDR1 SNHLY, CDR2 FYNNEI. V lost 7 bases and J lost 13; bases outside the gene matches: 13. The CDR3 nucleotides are TGTGCCAGCACCAGGGACAGTTCCCCGTCGCCCCTCCACTTT. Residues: CASTRDSSPSPLHF.

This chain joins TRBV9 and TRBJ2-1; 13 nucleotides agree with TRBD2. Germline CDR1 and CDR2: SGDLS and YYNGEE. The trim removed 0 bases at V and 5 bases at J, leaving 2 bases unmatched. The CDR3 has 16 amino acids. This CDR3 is CASSVGLAGGNNEQFF. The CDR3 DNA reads TGTGCCAGCAGCGTAGGACTAGCGGGGGGTAACAATGAGCAGTTCTTC. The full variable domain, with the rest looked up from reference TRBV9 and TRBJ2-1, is DSGVTQTPKHLITATGQRVTLRCSPRSGDLSVYWYQQSLDQGLQFLIQYYNGEERAKGNILERFSAQQFPDLHSELNLSSLELGDSALYFCASSVGLAGGNNEQFFGPGTRLTVL.

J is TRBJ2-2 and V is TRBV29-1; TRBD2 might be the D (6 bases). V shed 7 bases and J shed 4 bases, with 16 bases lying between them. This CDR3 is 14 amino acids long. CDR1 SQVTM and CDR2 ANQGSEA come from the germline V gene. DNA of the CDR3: TGCAGCGCCAGAAAGACCGGGGGCACCGGGGAGCTGTTTTTT. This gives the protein CSARKTGGTGELFF.

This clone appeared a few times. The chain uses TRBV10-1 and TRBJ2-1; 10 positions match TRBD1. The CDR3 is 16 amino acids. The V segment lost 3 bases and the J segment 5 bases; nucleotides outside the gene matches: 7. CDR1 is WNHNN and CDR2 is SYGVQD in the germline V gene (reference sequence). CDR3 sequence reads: CASSDYRDRGHNEQFF. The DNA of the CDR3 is TGCGCCAGCAGTGACTACCGGGACAGGGGCCACAATGAGCAGTTCTTC.

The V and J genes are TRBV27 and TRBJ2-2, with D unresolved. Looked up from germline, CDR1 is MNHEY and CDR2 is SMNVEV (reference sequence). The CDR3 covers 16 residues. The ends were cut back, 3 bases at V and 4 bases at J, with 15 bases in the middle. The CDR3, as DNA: TGTGCCAGCAGTTTTAGCAGAGTAGGAGTCACCGGGGAGCTGTTTTTT. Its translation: CASSFSRVGVTGELFF.

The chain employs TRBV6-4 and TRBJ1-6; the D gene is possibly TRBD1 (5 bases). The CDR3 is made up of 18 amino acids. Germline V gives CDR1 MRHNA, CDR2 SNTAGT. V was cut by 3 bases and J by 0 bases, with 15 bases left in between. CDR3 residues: CASSEANRLPSYNSPLHF. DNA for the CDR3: TGTGCCAGCAGTGAGGCCAACAGGTTGCCCTCCTATAATTCACCCCTCCACTTT.

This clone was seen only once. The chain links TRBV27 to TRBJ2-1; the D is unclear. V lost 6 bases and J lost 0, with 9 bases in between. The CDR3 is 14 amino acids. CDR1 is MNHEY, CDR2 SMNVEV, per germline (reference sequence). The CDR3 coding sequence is TGTGCCAGCAGCCGGGTTTCCTCCTACAATGAGCAGTTCTTC. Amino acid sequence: CASSRVSSYNEQFF.

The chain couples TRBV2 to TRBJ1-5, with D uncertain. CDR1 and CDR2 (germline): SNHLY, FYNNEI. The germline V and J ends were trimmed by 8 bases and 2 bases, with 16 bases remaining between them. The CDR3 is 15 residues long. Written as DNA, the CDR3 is TGTGCCAGCGGGGAGGTTGGGCGGCGCAATCAGCCCCAGCATTTT. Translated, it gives CASGEVGRRNQPQHF.

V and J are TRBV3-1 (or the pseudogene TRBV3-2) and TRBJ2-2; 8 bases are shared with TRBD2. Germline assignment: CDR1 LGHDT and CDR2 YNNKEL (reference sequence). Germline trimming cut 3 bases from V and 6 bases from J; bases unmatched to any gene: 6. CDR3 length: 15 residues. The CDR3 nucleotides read TGTGCCAGCAGCCATTATAGAGCGGGAGCCGGGGAGCTGTTTTTT. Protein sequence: CASSHYRAGAGELFF.

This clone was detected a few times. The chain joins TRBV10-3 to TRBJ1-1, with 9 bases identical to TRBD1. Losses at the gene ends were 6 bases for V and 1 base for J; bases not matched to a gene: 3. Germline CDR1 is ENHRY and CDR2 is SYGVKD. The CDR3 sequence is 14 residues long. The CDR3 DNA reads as TGTGCCATCAGCTGGGACAGGGAGAACACTGAAGCTTTCTTT. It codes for CAISWDRENTEAFF.

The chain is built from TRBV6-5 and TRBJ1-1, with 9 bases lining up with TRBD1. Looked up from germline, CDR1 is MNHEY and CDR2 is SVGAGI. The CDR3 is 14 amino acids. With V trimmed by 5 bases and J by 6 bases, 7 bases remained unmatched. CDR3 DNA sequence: TGTGCCAGCAGTCCCGGGACAGGGTTCGCTGAAGCTTTCTTT. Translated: CASSPGTGFAEAFF.

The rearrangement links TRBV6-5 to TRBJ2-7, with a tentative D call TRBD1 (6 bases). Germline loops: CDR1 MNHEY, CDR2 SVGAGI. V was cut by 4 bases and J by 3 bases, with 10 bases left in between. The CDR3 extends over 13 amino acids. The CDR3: CASSSDSFYEQYF. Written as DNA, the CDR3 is TGTGCCAGCAGTTCGGACAGCTTCTACGAGCAGTACTTC.

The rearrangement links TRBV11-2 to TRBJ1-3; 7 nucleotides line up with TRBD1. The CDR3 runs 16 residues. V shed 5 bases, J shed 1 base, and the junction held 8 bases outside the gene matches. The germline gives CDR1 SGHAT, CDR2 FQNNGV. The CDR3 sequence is CASSPRQGRSGNTIYF. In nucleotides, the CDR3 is TGTGCCAGCAGCCCCCGACAGGGAAGGTCTGGAAACACCATATATTTT.

The CDR3, as DNA: TGTGCCAGCAGCTATGACAGGGAAGCTTTCTTT. It yields the protein CASSYDREAFF. The V and J genes are TRBV3-1 (or the pseudogene TRBV3-2) and TRBJ1-1, with D maybe TRBD1 (6 bases). Looked up from germline, CDR1 is LGHDT and CDR2 is YNNKEL (reference sequence). Trimming took 5 bases from V and 8 from J, leaving 9 bases between them. The CDR3 spans 11 residues.

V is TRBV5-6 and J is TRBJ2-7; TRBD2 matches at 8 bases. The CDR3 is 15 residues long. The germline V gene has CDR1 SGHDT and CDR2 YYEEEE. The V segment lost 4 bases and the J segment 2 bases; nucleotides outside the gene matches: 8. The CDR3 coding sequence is TGTGCCAGCAGCCGGGAGGGGGGAACGACCTACGAGCAGTACTTC. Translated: CASSREGGTTYEQYF.

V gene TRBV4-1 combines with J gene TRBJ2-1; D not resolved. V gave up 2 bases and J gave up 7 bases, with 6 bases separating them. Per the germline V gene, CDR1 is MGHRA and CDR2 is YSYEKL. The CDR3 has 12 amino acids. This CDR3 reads CASSQPLNEQFF. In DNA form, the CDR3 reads TGCGCCAGCAGCCAACCCCTGAATGAGCAGTTCTTC.

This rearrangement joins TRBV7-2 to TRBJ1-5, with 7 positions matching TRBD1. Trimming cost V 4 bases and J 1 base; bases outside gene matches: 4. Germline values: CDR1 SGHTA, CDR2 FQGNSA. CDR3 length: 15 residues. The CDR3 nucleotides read TGTGCCAGCAGCTCCGGGACAGTGAGCAATCAGCCCCAGCATTTT. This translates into CASSSGTVSNQPQHF.

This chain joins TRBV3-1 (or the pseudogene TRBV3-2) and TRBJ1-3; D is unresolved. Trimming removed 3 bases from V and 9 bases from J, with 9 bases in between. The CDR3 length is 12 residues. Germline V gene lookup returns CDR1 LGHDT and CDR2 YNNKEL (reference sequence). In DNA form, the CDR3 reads TGTGCCAGCAGCCAGACTGCGGGCACCATATATTTT. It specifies CASSQTAGTIYF.

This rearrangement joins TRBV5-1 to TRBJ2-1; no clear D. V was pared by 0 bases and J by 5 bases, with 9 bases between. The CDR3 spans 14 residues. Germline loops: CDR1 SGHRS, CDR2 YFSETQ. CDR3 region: CASSLGYSDNEQFF. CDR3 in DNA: TGCGCCAGCAGCTTGGGATATTCAGACAATGAGCAGTTCTTC.

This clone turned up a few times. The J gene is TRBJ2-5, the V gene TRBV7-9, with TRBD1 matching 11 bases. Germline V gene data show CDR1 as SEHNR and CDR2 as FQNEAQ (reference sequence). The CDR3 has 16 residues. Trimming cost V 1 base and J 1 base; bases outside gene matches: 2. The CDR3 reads CASSLGDRGAQETQYF. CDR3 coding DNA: TGTGCCAGCAGCTTAGGGGACAGGGGGGCCCAAGAGACCCAGTACTTC. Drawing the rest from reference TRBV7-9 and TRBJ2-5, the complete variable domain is DTGVSQNPRHKITKRGQNVTFRCDPISEHNRLYWYRQTLGQGPEFLTYFQNEAQLEKSRLLSDRFSAERPKGSFSTLEIQRTEQGDSAMYLCASSLGDRGAQETQYFGPGTRLLVL.

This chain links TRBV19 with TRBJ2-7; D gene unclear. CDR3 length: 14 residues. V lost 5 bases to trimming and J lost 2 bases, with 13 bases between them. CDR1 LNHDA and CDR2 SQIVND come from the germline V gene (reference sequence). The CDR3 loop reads CASSSPGAPYEQYF. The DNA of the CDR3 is TGTGCCAGTAGTTCCCCCGGAGCCCCCTACGAGCAGTACTTC.